Shown below are 4 T cell receptor beta chains from a single sample sequenced in a study. TCRdb recomputed calls from the RT-PCR reads with MiXCR, one row per CDR3 protein. The sample has about 680,000 distinct CDR3 sequences, 11% to 15% seen once. The sequencing sample was made of memory CD4+ T cells from blood. All receptors come from a female donor in good health, serving as a healthy control.

At least ten counts were recorded for this clonotype. The rearrangement joins TRBV6-5 to TRBJ2-1, with D tentatively TRBD1 (6 bases). Trimming removed 4 bases from V and 8 bases from J, with 21 bases in between. The CDR3 totals 16 residues. Germline assignment: CDR1 MNHEY and CDR2 SVGAGI. DNA of the CDR3: TGTGCCAGCAGTTCCCCGGGACATGTAAGCGTCGATGAGCAGTTCTTC. Protein sequence: CASSSPGHVSVDEQFF.

This clonotype appeared many times. This chain connects TRBV5-1 to TRBJ2-5, with 9 bases matching TRBD1. Unmatched junction bases numbered 3, after V lost 4 bases and J lost 2 bases. Looked up from germline, CDR1 is SGHRS and CDR2 is YFSETQ. This CDR3 is built from 14 residues. The CDR3 loop reads CASSTGQGQETQYF. Written as DNA, the CDR3 is TGCGCCAGCAGCACAGGACAGGGGCAAGAGACCCAGTACTTC.

This clonotype was observed at least ten times. This chain links TRBV12-3 or TRBV12-4 with TRBJ2-7, with no clear D. The CDR3 consists of 15 residues. V lost 3 bases and J 5 bases, leaving 17 bases between the germline ends. The CDR3 loop reads CASSFAGPETNEQYF. As DNA, the CDR3 is TGTGCCAGCAGTTTCGCAGGACCTGAGACGAACGAGCAGTACTTC.

This sequence joins TRBV7-9 and TRBJ1-2, with 9 bases that match TRBD1. Germline assignment: CDR1 SEHNR and CDR2 FQNEAQ (reference sequence). The CDR3 is 15 amino acids. V lost 5 bases and J lost 4; bases outside the gene matches: 8. The CDR3 coding sequence is TGTGCCAGCAGCCCATGGGACAGGGATATCTATGGCTACACCTTC. As protein: CASSPWDRDIYGYTF.